Below are 9 T cell receptor beta chains sequenced from a single sample in a study of cytomegalovirus exposure and HLA in healthy donors. 60 Vbeta and 13 Jbeta primers were used in PCR. Method: immunoSEQ multiplex PCR; TCRdb's copy keeps in-frame clones and lacks some. This repertoire shows more than 140,000 clones, 77% found once; its top ten account for around 1.5%. Sequenced input: PBMCs. Receptors were obtained from a female donor in good health and CMV-seronegative.

The V and J genes are TRBV4-2 and TRBJ2-3; D is perhaps TRBD2 (5 bases). The CDR3 consists of 17 residues. CDR1 and CDR2 from the germline V gene are LGHNA and YNFKEQ. Deletions cut 1 base from V and 0 bases from J, with 14 bases between. CDR3 protein: CASSQGGGFTSTDTQYF. The CDR3 DNA reads TGTGCCAGCAGCCAAGGTGGAGGATTTACTAGCACAGATACGCAGTATTTT.

The J gene is TRBJ2-1, the V gene TRBV2; 14 positions match TRBD2. Per the germline V gene, CDR1 is SNHLY and CDR2 is FYNNEI. This CDR3 contains 15 residues. Losses at the gene ends were 4 bases for V and 8 bases for J; bases not matched to a gene: 4. CDR3 sequence (DNA): TGTGCCAGCAGTGCTTTGGGACTAGCGGGAGATGAGCAGTTCTTC. Translating it yields CASSALGLAGDEQFF.

The genes are TRBV15 and TRBJ2-7; D perhaps matches TRBD1 (6 bases). The CDR3 sequence is 13 residues long. Trimming took off 4 bases at V and 3 bases at J, with 10 bases between the two ends. Per germline, CDR1 LNHNV and CDR2 YYDKDF (reference sequence). The CDR3 protein is CATSMTGIYEQYF. In DNA form, the CDR3 reads TGTGCCACCAGCATGACAGGTATCTACGAGCAGTACTTC.

Comment on this clone: Other DNA sequences within the sample encode an identical CDR3. V gene TRBV19 combines with J gene TRBJ2-5; 8 bases map to TRBD1. The CDR3 is 15 amino acids. J was trimmed by 1 base and V by 3 bases; bases with no gene match: 4. CDR1 is LNHDA and CDR2 is SQIVND in the germline V gene (reference sequence). For the CDR3, the DNA is TGTGCCAGTAGTATCCTAGGACAGGGCCAAGAGACCCAGTACTTC. Its protein product is CASSILGQGQETQYF.

The DNA for the CDR3 is TGTGCCAGCATCAGATGGAACCCCGACAGGACCGGCCTCTATGGCTACACCTTC. This translates into CASIRWNPDRTGLYGYTF. V gene TRBV12-1 combines with J gene TRBJ1-2; TRBD1 is taken as the D call from the table, unchecked against the DNA. TRBV12-1 is annotated as a pseudogene. The CDR3 runs to 18 residues.

This clone has just one count. This chain joins TRBV19 and TRBJ2-3; 9 bases fit TRBD2. The CDR3 runs to 17 residues. Germline V CDR1 and CDR2: LNHDA, SQIVND (reference sequence). V was clipped by 5 bases and J by 0 bases; unmatched bases: 9. The CDR3 protein is CASSPDMRGGSTDTQYF. CDR3 DNA: TGTGCCAGTAGTCCTGACATGCGGGGGGGCAGCACAGATACGCAGTATTTT.

This clone was observed once. V and J are TRBV27 and TRBJ2-1, with a tentative D call TRBD2 (5 bases). The CDR3 is 15 residues long. From germline, CDR1 is MNHEY and CDR2 SMNVEV (reference sequence). V was pared by 3 bases and J by 8 bases, with 17 bases between. CDR3 bases: TGTGCCAGCAGTTTTTTAGTGGACGGGGTCGATGAGCAGTTCTTC. It translates to CASSFLVDGVDEQFF.

This rearrangement joins TRBV30 to TRBJ1-4; 9 nucleotides agree with TRBD1. CDR1 and CDR2 from the germline V gene are GTSNPN and SVGIG (reference sequence). This CDR3 comprises 16 residues. V was clipped by 3 bases and J by 5 bases; unmatched bases: 10. This CDR3 reads CAWSDVPGQGNEKLFF. Here the CDR3 DNA reads TGTGCCTGGAGCGATGTACCGGGACAGGGAAATGAAAAACTGTTTTTT.

This chain uses TRBV7-2 with TRBJ2-7; D gene uncertain. V lost 7 bases, J lost 0 bases, and 13 bases lay in between. Germline V CDR1 and CDR2: SGHTA, FQGNSA. The length of the CDR3 is 14 residues. The CDR3 nucleotides are TGTGCCAGCAACTGGTCACCTAGCTCCTACGAGCAGTACTTC. Translation gives CASNWSPSSYEQYF. Full variable domain (outside the CDR3, taken from reference TRBV7-2 and TRBJ2-7): GAGVSQSPSNKVTEKGKDVELRCDPISGHTALYWYRQSLGQGLEFLIYFQGNSAPDKSGLPSDRFSAERTGGSVSTLTIQRTQQEDSAVYLCASNWSPSSYEQYFGPGTRLTVT.